Listed below are T cell receptor beta chains from one sample, sequenced in a study of blood T cell repertoires in COVID-19. Repertoires were generated with immunoSEQ multiplex PCR, while TCRdb's copy carries only in-frame clones and drops some. The table has about 95,000 clones, around 92% seen once. Source material: peripheral blood. Receptor source: a man in his fifties with COVID-19, enrolled during active disease. Each CDR3 is given with its conserved first and last residue. D genes are given only for firm matches. Size values are once, few and many counts, or a class for expanded clones, and some rows have none.

v_call	j_call	d_call	cdr3_length	clone_size	cdr3_aa	cdr3_nt
TRBV5-1	TRBJ1-4	TRBD1	15	.	CASSLTGGVSEKLFF	TGCGCCAGCAGCCTAACAGGGGGCGTCAGTGAAAAACTGTTTTTT
TRBV6-5	TRBJ1-4	.	16	.	CASSYSNRGPNEKLFF	TGTGCCAGCAGTTACTCGAACCGGGGTCCTAATGAAAAACTGTTTTTT
TRBV2	TRBJ1-2	.	15	few	CASSSQGGGNYGYTF	TGTGCCAGCAGCTCACAGGGAGGGGGTAACTATGGCTACACCTTC
TRBV6-6	TRBJ1-1	.	12	.	CASSSQNTEAFF	TGTGCCAGCAGTTCCCAGAACACTGAAGCTTTCTTT
TRBV7-2	TRBJ1-1	.	15	.	CASSLRPGQNTEAFF	TGTGCCAGCAGCTTGAGACCGGGACAGAACACTGAAGCTTTCTTT
TRBV5-1	TRBJ2-2	.	16	.	CASSLLSPPNTGELFF	TGCGCCAGCAGCTTGTTGAGCCCCCCGAACACCGGGGAGCTGTTTTTT
TRBV6-4	TRBJ2-2	TRBD1	18	.	CASSYAGRQGLNTGELFF	TGTGCCAGCAGTTATGCAGGCCGACAGGGGCTGAACACCGGGGAGCTGTTTTTT
TRBV5-1	TRBJ1-2	TRBD1	15	.	CASSPAGGSSVGYTF	TGCGCCAGCAGCCCAGCAGGGGGGTCCTCCGTTGGCTACACCTTC
TRBV6-2/TRBV6-3	TRBJ1-5	.	15	.	CASSNLQGSNQPQHF	TGTGCCAGCAGTAACCTTCAGGGAAGCAATCAGCCCCAGCATTTT
TRBV29-1	TRBJ2-3	TRBD2	16	.	CSEALLGSGGADTQYF	TGCAGCGAAGCCCTCCTTGGTAGCGGGGGGGCGGATACGCAGTATTTT
TRBV18	TRBJ2-2	.	16	.	CASSPTPSGTTGELFF	TGTGCCAGCTCACCAACACCAAGTGGTACCACCGGGGAGCTGTTTTTT
TRBV3-1/TRBV3-2	TRBJ2-3	.	15	.	CASSQYGGATDTQYF	TGTGCCAGCAGCCAATATGGGGGGGCTACAGATACGCAGTATTTT
TRBV15	TRBJ1-2	TRBD1	15	.	CATSRESRGRDGYTF	TGTGCCACCAGCAGAGAAAGCAGGGGGCGTGATGGCTACACCTTC
TRBV6-4	TRBJ2-1	TRBD2	14	few	CASSDGGAYNEQFF	TGTGCCAGCAGTGACGGGGGGGCCTACAATGAGCAGTTCTTC
TRBV5-1	TRBJ1-1	TRBD1	17	.	CASSLAGTGAWGPEAFF	TGCGCCAGCAGCTTGGCTGGGACAGGGGCCTGGGGGCCTGAAGCTTTCTTT
TRBV28	TRBJ2-1	TRBD2	16	.	CASSPGGLAGRNEQFF	TGTGCCAGCAGCCCGGGGGGGCTAGCGGGGCGGAATGAGCAGTTCTTC
TRBV7-6	TRBJ1-4	.	15	.	CASSLNFPSNEKLFF	TGTGCCAGCAGCTTAAATTTTCCTTCTAATGAAAAACTGTTTTTT
TRBV7-3	TRBJ2-2	TRBD2	17	.	CASSSPSGGMNTGELFF	TGTGCCAGCAGCTCCCCTAGCGGGGGGATGAACACCGGGGAGCTGTTTTTT
TRBV2	TRBJ1-5	.	15	few	CASRGDRNSNQPQHF	TGTGCCAGCCGTGGTGACAGGAATAGCAATCAGCCCCAGCATTTT
TRBV4-1	TRBJ1-6	TRBD1	17	once	CASSQDGQGIYNSPLHF	TGCGCCAGCAGCCAAGACGGACAGGGAATATACAATTCACCCCTCCACTTT
TRBV5-1	TRBJ1-1	TRBD1	14	.	CASSSRTGDTEAFF	TGCGCCAGCAGTTCCCGTACAGGGGACACTGAAGCTTTCTTT
TRBV14	TRBJ1-2	.	13	.	CASSQGFNSGYTF	TGTGCCAGCAGCCAAGGGTTTAACAGTGGCTACACCTTC
TRBV3-1/TRBV3-2	TRBJ1-2	TRBD1	12	.	CASSRTGFGYTF	TGTGCCAGCAGTCGGACAGGGTTTGGCTACACCTTC
TRBV29-1	TRBJ1-4	.	15	.	CSVARRSSTNEKLFF	TGCAGCGTCGCGAGGAGGAGTTCAACTAATGAAAAACTGTTTTTT
TRBV18	TRBJ1-1	.	13	few	CASSAGGITEAFF	TGTGCCAGCTCAGCGGGAGGCATCACTGAAGCTTTCTTT
TRBV21-1	TRBJ1-5	.	20	.	CASSKVLRDRVRVKDQPQHF	TGTGCCAGCAGCAAAGTACTCCGGGACAGGGTCAGGGTCAAGGATCAGCCCCAGCATTTT
TRBV18	TRBJ2-5	.	11	.	CASSRLETQYF	TGTGCCAGCTCCCGTCTAGAGACCCAGTACTTC
TRBV7-3	TRBJ2-2	TRBD2	18	.	CASSLKSRFSGASGELFF	TGTGCCAGCAGCTTAAAATCTCGGTTTAGCGGGGCTTCCGGGGAGCTGTTTTTT
TRBV18	TRBJ2-1	TRBD2	15	.	CASSPWIAGGNEQFF	TGTGCCAGCTCACCATGGATAGCGGGGGGCAATGAGCAGTTCTTC
TRBV20-1	TRBJ2-1	.	13	.	CSASLAGRASQFF	TGCAGTGCTAGTCTGGCAGGGCGAGCGTCGCAGTTCTTC
TRBV27	TRBJ2-2	.	14	few	CATLPGGGTGELFF	TGTGCCACCCTTCCGGGGGGCGGGACCGGGGAGCTGTTTTTT
TRBV5-1	TRBJ1-1	.	14	.	CASSLAQGNTEAFF	TGCGCCAGCAGCTTGGCACAGGGGAACACTGAAGCTTTCTTT
TRBV5-1	TRBJ1-6	.	14	.	CASSLAGFNSPLHF	TGCGCCAGCAGCTTGGCGGGTTTTAATTCACCCCTCCACTTT
TRBV19	TRBJ2-6	TRBD1	15	.	CASTGQAAGANVLTF	TGTGCCAGCACCGGACAGGCAGCTGGGGCCAACGTCCTGACTTTC
TRBV2	TRBJ1-2	.	15	once	CASSEGAGPILGYTF	TGTGCCAGCAGTGAAGGGGCGGGCCCCATACTTGGCTACACCTTC
TRBV19	TRBJ1-5	.	15	.	CASAEQGHSNQPQHF	TGTGCCAGTGCGGAACAGGGTCATAGCAATCAGCCCCAGCATTTT
TRBV6-2/TRBV6-3	TRBJ2-7	.	12	.	CASSYSRYEQYF	TGTGCCAGCAGTTACAGCCGCTACGAGCAGTACTTC
TRBV7-2	TRBJ1-6	.	14	.	CASSPRHPTSPLHF	TGTGCCAGCAGCCCGCGACATCCAACATCACCCCTCCACTTT
TRBV6-5	TRBJ2-3	TRBD1	15	.	CASRETGVPTDTQYF	TGTGCCAGCAGGGAGACAGGGGTGCCCACAGATACGCAGTATTTT
TRBV5-6	TRBJ2-1	TRBD1	13	.	CASGQGIDNEQFF	TGTGCCAGCGGACAGGGGATTGACAATGAGCAGTTCTTC
TRBV11-3	TRBJ2-1	TRBD1	15	.	CASSSDRASYNEQFF	TGTGCCAGCAGCTCTGACAGGGCTAGCTACAATGAGCAGTTCTTC
TRBV2	TRBJ1-4	TRBD1	15	.	CASSSGQGPREKLFF	TGTGCCAGCAGTTCAGGACAGGGTCCGCGTGAAAAACTGTTTTTT
TRBV3-1/TRBV3-2	TRBJ2-1	.	15	once	CASSQEVRDYNEQFF	TGTGCCAGCAGCCAAGAAGTCAGGGACTACAATGAGCAGTTCTTC
TRBV3-1/TRBV3-2	TRBJ2-5	.	14	.	CASSILRGRETQYF	TGTGCCAGCAGCATCCTTCGGGGGAGGGAGACCCAGTACTTC
TRBV4-2	TRBJ2-7	TRBD2	15	.	CASSQGLQRGSEQYF	TGTGCCAGCAGCCAAGGGCTACAGCGGGGATCCGAGCAGTACTTC
TRBV2	TRBJ1-5	TRBD1	14	.	CASIMDRGGQPQHF	TGTGCCAGCATTATGGACAGGGGAGGCCAGCCCCAGCATTTT
TRBV27	TRBJ1-2	.	14	.	CASSISGVSNGYTF	TGTGCCAGCAGTATCTCGGGGGTCTCAAATGGCTACACCTTC
TRBV5-1	TRBJ2-2	TRBD1	15	.	CASSSRQGATGELFF	TGCGCCAGCAGCTCCCGTCAGGGGGCGACCGGGGAGCTGTTTTTT
TRBV10-3	TRBJ2-7	TRBD1	14	.	CAISDWTGGNEQYF	TGTGCCATCAGTGATTGGACAGGGGGCAACGAGCAGTACTTC
TRBV30	TRBJ2-7	TRBD2	12	.	CAWVIAGREQYF	TGTGCCTGGGTCATAGCGGGGAGGGAGCAGTACTTC
TRBV7-3	TRBJ1-4	.	15	.	CASPLDSTTNEKLFF	TGTGCCAGTCCCCTAGACAGTACAACTAATGAAAAACTGTTTTTT
TRBV12-3/TRBV12-4	TRBJ1-6	.	13	.	CASSDQGNSPLHF	TGTGCCAGCAGTGACCAGGGTAATTCACCCCTCCACTTT
TRBV28	TRBJ2-2	TRBD2	15	.	CASSLRLAVTGELFF	TGTGCCAGCAGTTTGAGACTAGCGGTCACCGGGGAGCTGTTTTTT
TRBV21-1	TRBJ1-2	.	16	.	CASSNTTGETNYGYTF	TGTGCCAGCAGCAATACCACAGGGGAGACTAACTATGGCTACACCTTC
TRBV24-1	TRBJ2-1	TRBD1	15	.	CATSDLGDSYNEQFF	TGTGCCACCAGTGATTTGGGGGACAGCTACAATGAGCAGTTCTTC